These 10 T cell receptor beta chains came from one sample sequenced in a study of blood T cell repertoires in COVID-19. The assay was immunoSEQ multiplex PCR, and TCRdb's table has in-frame clones only and misses some. The profile shows over 100,000 clones, roughly four fifths of them singletons. The sample was peripheral blood. The receptors originated from a man in his 70s with acute or convalescent COVID-19.

The chain carries TRBV5-8 and TRBJ2-2, with D perhaps TRBD2 (5 bases). Trimming removed 6 bases at V and 4 bases at J, with 13 bases between. The CDR3 is 14 residues long. CDR1 is SGHTS and CDR2 is YDEGEE in the germline V gene. CDR3 residues: CASIRTEATGELFF. CDR3 DNA: TGTGCCAGCATTAGGACTGAGGCCACCGGGGAGCTGTTTTTT.

Only one count was recorded for this clone. The CDR3 DNA sequence: TGTGCCAGCAGCCTTTCGACTAGCGGGGGGACCCGGCAGTTCTTC. This translates into CASSLSTSGGTRQFF. The V gene is TRBV11-3, the J gene TRBJ2-1; the match to TRBD2 covers 13 bases. The V gene's germline CDR1 is SGHNT and CDR2 YENEEA. After removal of 5 bases from V and 12 bases from J, the junction contained 10 bases not matched to a gene. The CDR3 covers 15 residues. Complete variable domain (other parts from reference TRBV11-3 and TRBJ2-1): EAGVVQSPRYKIIEKKQPVAFWCNPISGHNTLYWYLQNLGQGPELLIRYENEEAVDDSQLPKDRFSAERLKGVDSTLKIQPAELGDSAVYLCASSLSTSGGTRQFFGPGTRLTVL.

Turning to this clone: A junction boundary mismatches the germline segment, possibly from a read error. This chain links TRBV24-1 with TRBJ1-5; D is unresolved. CDR1 and CDR2 from the germline V gene are KGHDR and SFDVKD. This CDR3 region has 16 residues. The CDR3 is CATTDWALYSNQPQHF. CDR3 sequence (DNA): TGTGCCACCACTGATTGGGCACTCTATAGCAATCAGCCCCAGCATTTT.

J is TRBJ2-7 and V is TRBV29-1, with 9 bases lining up with TRBD1. Germline V lookup: CDR1 SQVTM, CDR2 ANQGSEA. The CDR3 is made up of 15 amino acids. V gave up 7 bases and J gave up 7 bases; unmatched junction bases: 17. CDR3 residues: CSGIGTGRKPMEQYF. The DNA for the CDR3 is TGCAGCGGCATCGGGACAGGGAGGAAACCAATGGAGCAGTACTTC.

This clone was counted between two and nine times. The rearrangement links TRBV7-9 to TRBJ2-2; TRBD2 might be the D (5 bases). CDR1 SEHNR and CDR2 FQNEAQ come from the germline V gene (reference sequence). The CDR3 extends over 14 amino acids. V lost 3 bases to trimming and J lost 1 base, with 6 bases between them. The CDR3 DNA is TGTGCCAGCAGCTTGGCGGGGAACACCGGGGAGCTGTTTTTT. Translated, it gives CASSLAGNTGELFF.

V and J are TRBV7-3 and TRBJ2-5, with TRBD2 matching 8 bases. CDR1 and CDR2 (germline): SGHTA, FQGTGA. The junction had 8 bases not matched to a gene; V was cut back by 5 bases and J by 9 bases. CDR3 length: 13 residues. CDR3 region: CASSPGGEGPQYF. The CDR3 DNA reads TGTGCCAGCAGCCCCGGGGGGGAGGGCCCCCAGTACTTC.

The V gene is TRBV5-1, the J gene TRBJ2-1; 8 bases match TRBD2. CDR3 length: 15 residues. Germline V gene sequence: CDR1 SGHRS, CDR2 YFSETQ. V shed 3 bases, J shed 12 bases, and the junction held 14 bases outside the gene matches. CDR3 loop: CASSSAGTSVSGQFF. The CDR3 coding sequence is TGCGCCAGCAGCTCCGCCGGGACTAGTGTTTCGGGGCAGTTCTTC.

This clone was observed a few times. The chain links TRBV24-1 to TRBJ2-5; 10 bases align to TRBD2. The CDR3 extends over 15 amino acids. Per germline, CDR1 KGHDR and CDR2 SFDVKD. Trimming took 6 bases from V and 1 from J; bases not matched to a gene: 4. The CDR3 coding sequence is TGTGCCACCAGTCGGACTAGCGGCATCCAAGAGACCCAGTACTTC. Translating gives CATSRTSGIQETQYF.

The chain recombines TRBV19 with TRBJ1-1; 8 bases map to TRBD1. The germline CDR1 and CDR2 sequences are LNHDA and SQIVND (reference sequence). CDR3 length: 15 amino acids. Trimming at V came to 6 bases and at J to 1 base, leaving 7 bases not matched to a gene. The CDR3 nucleotides are TGTGCCAGTAGAAAGTCCGGGACAGGGAACACTGAAGCTTTCTTT. It codes for CASRKSGTGNTEAFF.

The chain joins TRBV3-1 (or the pseudogene TRBV3-2) to TRBJ1-5; 8 bases agree with TRBD1. Trimming at V came to 4 bases and at J to 4 bases, leaving 3 bases not matched to a gene. The CDR3 runs to 14 residues. CDR1 is LGHDT, CDR2 YNNKEL, per germline (reference sequence). This chain's CDR3 is CASSRGTGNQPQHF. The CDR3 DNA reads TGTGCCAGCAGCCGAGGGACAGGAAATCAGCCCCAGCATTTT.